Detailed here is one T cell receptor (beta chain). Its target antigen remains unknown. Per-base quality was not reported, and no clone a single base away is much larger than it. The sample originates from a study of blood T cell repertoires in COVID-19 (dated by TCRdb to about 2020). Broadly, across the study: The collaborator samples originated in the United States, Italy and Spain and spanned the acute and convalescent phases of COVID-19. The material from the prospective study consisted of cDNA or gDNA derived from T cells, B-cell-depleted T cells, or PBMCs. The dataset comprised deeply sampled blood TCRbeta repertoires from subjects exposed to, actively infected with, or recovered from COVID-19. A freely available public database, intended as a resource for researchers studying the immune response to SARS-CoV-2, is where the repertoires were released. The samples were drawn from two sources: the first 160 participants of the ongoing ImmuneRACE study, and 1,000 to 1,500 subjects contributed by 6 global collaborators. The sample metadata nearly always contained a de-identified subject ID, COVID-19 status, age in years and sex. Where available, HLA class I and class II types were obtained from metadata supplied by the sample provider rather than from assay-based typing.

TCRbeta CDR3 regions were amplified from genomic DNA by means of the immunoSEQ Assay, a bias-controlled multiplex PCR. Regarding the original processing steps: Within the assay, amplification of reference gene primers was used to estimate how many nucleated cells each sample contained. To quantify the absolute abundance of each unique TCRbeta CDR3 rearrangement, sequence reads were collapsed and filtered. For each sample, productive Simpson clonality was calculated as the square root of Simpson's diversity index over productive rearrangements. In its TCRdb copy, this immuneACCESS table keeps in-frame sequences only and misses some clones. Where compared with another copy, unresolved V genes explain less than half of these, and the others have no known cause. V and J calls and clone size are given by that table; D and trimming were obtained from the DNA. The sample table holds over 350,000 clones, of which about 90% were seen once. The biggest ten clones account for under 2.5% of the sample.

CDR3 length: 12 amino acids, cysteine to phenylalanine. CDR3 DNA only is kept here, 36 bases in frame from base 1. V gives up 2 bases and J gives up 8 bases, and the segment between their germline ends measures 9 bases. The CDR1 and CDR2 encoded by the germline V gene are MNHNS and SASEGT. Participants in the prospective study were enrolled through a virtual design, were aged roughly 18 to 100 years, and lived in roughly 24 United States geographic areas. In the prospective study, cohorts were assigned on the basis of participant-reported clinical history obtained from a screening survey and a study questionnaire. Each participant in the prospective study had whole blood, serum and a nasopharyngeal or oropharyngeal swab collected by mobile phlebotomists. Prospective study participants could optionally give additional blood draws and questionnaires over an approximately two-month period. Blood samples from the prospective study were shipped frozen or at room temperature prior to DNA extraction.

Broader findings and caveats from the paper: The quantity of clinical and demographic metadata differed by source and by participant and was supplied without curation.

The sequenced sample was PBMCs or T cells enriched from blood (not recorded which). The sequence joins TRBV6-1 to TRBJ1-2, with TRBD1 tentatively as D gene (6 bases match). The origin of this receptor is a woman under 30 with acute COVID-19. The encoded CDR3 is CASSETGRGYTF. The nucleotides are TGTGCCAGCAGTGAAACAGGGCGAGGCTACACCTTC.